Each of the 13 T cell receptor beta chains below was sequenced from the same sample in a study of T cell clusters in autoimmune cytopenias. Multiplex touch-down PCR amplified TRB using TRB-A and TRB-B pools in one tube. One entry per CDR3 protein, without DNA, is what TCRdb gives after re-calling the multiplex PCR reads. Here the sample table reports thousands of distinct CDR3 sequences. Approximately 40,000 genome equivalents of blood DNA were amplified for TRB. Sequences were obtained from peripheral blood. The receptors originated from a human donor with an autoimmune cytopenia or autoimmune hepatitis (not recorded which).

The genes are TRBV18 and TRBJ1-3; the TCRdb D gene call, TRBD1, has no DNA to confirm it. CDR1 is KGHSH and CDR2 is LQKENI in the germline V gene. CDR3 size: 17 residues. CDR3 sequence reads: CASSHNPGRSSGNTIYF.

V usage is TRBV5-5 and J usage is TRBJ2-5; the D call from TCRdb, TRBD2, cannot be confirmed without DNA. There are 13 residues in the CDR3. The V gene's germline CDR1 is SGHKS and CDR2 YYEKEE (reference sequence). The CDR3 loop is CASSPQGGETQYF.

The J gene is TRBJ1-1, the V gene TRBV7-9; TCRdb's D call of TRBD1 is untestable without DNA. The CDR3 has 15 amino acids. From germline, CDR1 is SEHNR and CDR2 FQNEAQ (reference sequence). CDR3 sequence: CASSPWTEMNTEAFF.

This clonotype ranks as medium-sized in terms of frequency. The chain is built from TRBV12-3 or TRBV12-4 and TRBJ2-1; TCRdb gives TRBD2 as the D gene, but with no DNA this cannot be confirmed. The CDR3 has 15 residues. The CDR3 sequence: CASSLVLAGISEQFF.

This clonotype is called medium-sized based on its frequency. The chain couples TRBV12-3 or TRBV12-4 to TRBJ2-7. CDR3 length: 11 residues. The CDR3 spells CASSPNYEQYF.

This clonotype is classed as hyperexpanded by frequency. The CDR3: CAWSVRQSYGYTF. The chain has TRBV30 and TRBJ1-2. CDR1 and CDR2 from the germline V gene are GTSNPN and SVGIG (reference sequence). The CDR3 is 13 residues long.

By frequency, this clonotype is medium-sized. This chain joins TRBV29-1 and TRBJ1-3. This CDR3 has 11 residues. Germline CDR1 and CDR2: SQVTM and ANQGSEA. This CDR3 reads CSVMVGNTIYF.

The rearrangement links TRBV27 to TRBJ2-1; TCRdb lists TRBD1, though no DNA is available to test this call. CDR1 MNHEY and CDR2 SMNVEV come from the germline V gene (reference sequence). The CDR3 is 20 amino acids. This CDR3 reads CASRKPGQGTRGSSYNEQFF.

This clonotype is deemed medium-sized by its frequency. The genes are TRBV30 and TRBJ2-3; the D call from TCRdb, TRBD2, cannot be confirmed without DNA. The CDR3 runs 14 residues. Germline CDR1 is GTSNPN and CDR2 is SVGIG (reference sequence). The CDR3 spells CAWNGGGSTDTQYF. The entire variable domain, with the rest obtained from reference TRBV30 and TRBJ2-3, is as follows: SQTIHQWPATLVQPVGSPLSLECTVEGTSNPNLYWYRQAAGRGLQLLFYSVGIGQISSEVPQNLSASRPQDRQFILSSKKLLLSDSGFYLCAWNGGGSTDTQYFGPGTRLTVL.

By frequency, this clonotype registers medium-sized (0.01 to 0.1%). The J gene is TRBJ2-5, the V gene TRBV15; TCRdb calls TRBD1, which cannot be checked without DNA. There are 14 residues in the CDR3. Germline CDR1 LNHNV, CDR2 YYDKDF (reference sequence). The CDR3 loop is CATSRYRGQETQYF.

The chain links TRBV20-1 to TRBJ2-1; TCRdb names TRBD2, which stays unverified in the absence of DNA. There are 14 residues in the CDR3. The germline CDR1 and CDR2 sequences are DFQATT and SNEGSKA (reference sequence). This chain's CDR3 is CSATPGLHSNEQFF.

This clonotype is called medium-sized based on its frequency. The chain employs TRBV6-1 and TRBJ2-7. From germline, CDR1 is MNHNS and CDR2 SASEGT. This CDR3 has 13 residues. The CDR3: CASLSTYSYEQYF.

This clonotype counts as medium-sized by frequency. The genes are TRBV6-5 and TRBJ2-1; the TCRdb D gene call, TRBD1, has no DNA to confirm it. CDR1 and CDR2 (germline): MNHEY, SVGAGI. This CDR3 has 12 residues. The CDR3 sequence is CASSRQGYEQFF.